The present entry profiles one TCR beta chain with its context. Its antigen is not identified. The source of the sample is a study of T-cell memory formation after mild COVID-19. Findings and caveats of the study: CM and EM subsets held most contracting CD4+ clones; EMRA held CD8+ ones. CD4/CD8 balance characterized clones contracting day 15 to 85, and CD4+ skew characterized later expanders.

Amplification by 5'RACE using constant-segment primers produced TCR alpha and TCR beta cDNA libraries that carried sample barcodes and UMIs. TCRdb re-derived calls from the 5' RACE reads in MiXCR, one entry per CDR3 protein. The sample has under 110,000 distinct CDR3 sequences; approximately 15% are singletons. From germline, CDR1 is SGHTA and CDR2 FQGTGA. V dropped 4 bases and J dropped 4 bases, with 9 bases sitting between them. The CDR3 extends over 13 amino acids. This sequence originates from an adult woman who had mild COVID-19 (a few samples of this study predate the infection). Cell type and time point are not known. The specimen sequenced was PBMCs or a T cell subset sorted from them (not recorded which). This chain uses TRBV7-3 with TRBJ2-3, with unresolved D. The CDR3 sequence is CASSSEVADTQYF. Here the CDR3 DNA reads TGTGCCAGCAGCTCTGAGGTTGCAGATACGCAGTATTTT.